Listed below are T cell receptor beta chains from one sample, sequenced in a study of low-dose radiotherapy and immunotherapy resistance in tumors. TCRdb used MiXCR to reprocess the reads, holding one entry per CDR3 protein. The sample consists of about 30,000 distinct CDR3 sequences, approximately 49% of them appearing once. The specimen was PBMCs, collected after low-dose radiotherapy plus immunotherapy. Receptor source: a male donor with gallbladder cancer. CDR3s include the opening cysteine and the closing phenylalanine or tryptophan. The D gene is left open where the match is weak. Expanded clones are given a class, and other clones once, few, many or no size at all.

V,J,D,size,DNA,CDR3
TRBV5-1,TRBJ1-1,.,.,TGCGCCAGCAGCTTGGGTACAGGGCAATGGAATGAAGCTTTCTTT,CASSLGTGQWNEAFF
TRBV7-2,TRBJ2-7,TRBD2,many,TGTGCCAGCAGCTTAGGTAGCGGGAGAATCTACGAGCAGTACTTC,CASSLGSGRIYEQYF
TRBV28,TRBJ2-7,.,.,TGTGCCAGCAGCTTAACCGGGACGGCCACCTACGAGCAGTACTTC,CASSLTGTATYEQYF
TRBV29-1,TRBJ2-3,.,many,TGCAGCGTTGAGGTCGGTGGGAGCACAGATACGCAGTATTTT,CSVEVGGSTDTQYF
TRBV5-1,TRBJ2-7,.,few,TGCGCCAGCAGCTTGGCGGGGGAGTCCTACGAGCAGTACTTC,CASSLAGESYEQYF
TRBV3-1,TRBJ2-2,TRBD2,many,TGTGCCAGCAGCCCTCGTAGCGGGGCCCCGGAGACCGGGGAGCTGTTTTTT,CASSPRSGAPETGELFF
TRBV7-9,TRBJ2-3,.,.,TGTGCCAGCAGCCGGGACGGAGGCGATACGCAGTATTTT,CASSRDGGDTQYF
TRBV10-2,TRBJ1-4,TRBD1,.,TGCGCCAGCAGACCCCCCCGGGACAGAAGAACAACTAATGAAAAACTGTTTTTT,CASRPPRDRRTTNEKLFF
TRBV19,TRBJ2-7,.,few,TGTGCCAGTAGTATCGGTTTTCAGTACGAGCAGTACTTC,CASSIGFQYEQYF
TRBV18,TRBJ1-5,.,medium-sized,TGTGCCAGCTCGCTCGGGGCAGATCAGCCCCAGCATTTT,CASSLGADQPQHF
TRBV2,TRBJ2-3,TRBD2,many,TGTGCCAGCAGCGCTATATCGGCTAGCGGGGTAGATACGCAGTATTTT,CASSAISASGVDTQYF
TRBV5-4,TRBJ2-1,.,.,TGTGCCAGCAGTCCCACTCCCGATGAGCAGTTCTTC,CASSPTPDEQFF
TRBV5-4,TRBJ2-1,TRBD2,few,TGTGCCAGCAGCCTGAGCGGGGCGTACAATGAGCAGTTCTTC,CASSLSGAYNEQFF
TRBV10-3,TRBJ2-3,.,few,TGTGCCATCAGTGGAATAGGGAACACAGATACGCAGTATTTT,CAISGIGNTDTQYF
TRBV2,TRBJ2-2,TRBD1,many,TGTGCCAGCAGCGAAGGACAGGGGTCTACCGGGGAGCTGTTTTTT,CASSEGQGSTGELFF
TRBV5-1,TRBJ2-2,.,medium-sized,TGCGCCAGCAGCTACGAGCCGAACACCGGGGAGCTGTTTTTT,CASSYEPNTGELFF
TRBV5-4,TRBJ2-5,TRBD2,.,TGTGCCAGCAGCCTAGGACTAGCGGGAGCCCAAGAGACCCAGTACTTC,CASSLGLAGAQETQYF
TRBV12-3/TRBV12-4,TRBJ1-3,.,many,TGTGCCAGCAGACCACAACGCTCTGGAAACACCATATATTTT,CASRPQRSGNTIYF
TRBV2,TRBJ2-3,TRBD2,.,TGTGCCAGCAGGCCCACCCCTAGCGGCTTAACAGATACGCAGTATTTT,CASRPTPSGLTDTQYF
TRBV12-3/TRBV12-4,TRBJ1-2,TRBD1,.,TGTGCCAGCAGGAAAATGGGACAGGGGGCACATGGCTACACCTTC,CASRKMGQGAHGYTF
TRBV29-1,TRBJ1-3,TRBD1,.,TGCAGCGTTCTACAGGGGCCTGGAAACACCATATATTTT,CSVLQGPGNTIYF
TRBV27,TRBJ2-7,.,.,TGTGCCAGCAGCTTGAGCAGGGTCGTCACCTACGAGCAGTACTTC,CASSLSRVVTYEQYF
TRBV19,TRBJ2-5,TRBD2,many,TGTGCCAGCCGACTAGCCGGGGAGACCCAGTACTTC,CASRLAGETQYF
TRBV21-1,TRBJ1-1,.,.,TGTGCCAGCAAGGGGAGGGGTAAGGACACTGAAGCTTTCTTT,CASKGRGKDTEAFF
TRBV5-4,TRBJ2-7,TRBD1,few,TGTGCCAGCAGCTCGGGGACAGGCGGTGAGCAGTACTTC,CASSSGTGGEQYF
TRBV20-1,TRBJ2-6,.,many,TGCAGTGCCCCCCTACTCGGGTCCGGGGCCAACGTCCTGACTTTC,CSAPLLGSGANVLTF
TRBV7-2,TRBJ2-7,TRBD1,.,TGTGCCAGCAGCCTGAAAGGGACAGACTTGACTTTGGGGCAGTACTTC,CASSLKGTDLTLGQYF
TRBV20-1,TRBJ2-6,.,.,TGCAGTGCCCCAAGGGGGGATGGGGCCAACGTCCTGACTTTC,CSAPRGDGANVLTF
TRBV29-1,TRBJ1-5,.,medium-sized,TGCAGCGTTCGGGCAGCGAACAATCAGCCCCAGCATTTT,CSVRAANNQPQHF
TRBV4-2,TRBJ2-3,TRBD1,.,TGTGCCAGCGATAGGGGTGTACAGGGGACAGATACGCAGTATTTT,CASDRGVQGTDTQYF
TRBV18,TRBJ1-2,.,few,TGTGCCAGCTCACCACCGACGTCAGTTTGGTATGGCTACACCTTC,CASSPPTSVWYGYTF
TRBV11-2,TRBJ2-5,TRBD2,once,TGTGCCAGCAGCTCCCGACTAGCGGGAGTAGAGACCCAGTACTTC,CASSSRLAGVETQYF
TRBV9,TRBJ2-3,.,medium-sized,TGTGCCAGCAGCGTGGGTAGCGTAAGCACAGATACGCAGTATTTT,CASSVGSVSTDTQYF
TRBV5-4,TRBJ2-3,TRBD2,.,TGTGCCAGCAGCCGAGGGGCGGGGGACCTCACAGATACGCAGTATTTT,CASSRGAGDLTDTQYF
TRBV25-1,TRBJ2-5,.,.,TGTGCCAGCAGTGTGCCGTCCGGGACGGTGGATCGGGAGACCCAGTACTTC,CASSVPSGTVDRETQYF
TRBV27,TRBJ1-5,.,medium-sized,TGTGCCAGCAGTTGGATGGGGAGCAATCAGCCCCAGCATTTT,CASSWMGSNQPQHF
TRBV5-1,TRBJ2-3,TRBD2,many,TGCGCCAGCTCCAAGGGGCTAGCGGGGGGGACTAGCACAGATACGCAGTATTTT,CASSKGLAGGTSTDTQYF
TRBV6-4,TRBJ2-2,.,.,TGTGCCAGCAGTAATACAGGATCGACCGGGGAGCTGTTTTTT,CASSNTGSTGELFF
TRBV20-1,TRBJ2-7,TRBD1,.,TGCAGTGCTGGGAAAGGGGGCCGCTCCTACGAGCAGTACTTC,CSAGKGGRSYEQYF
TRBV29-1,TRBJ1-1,.,.,TGCAGCGTTGAAGGGTTACTGAACTCTGAAGCTTTCTTT,CSVEGLLNSEAFF
TRBV12-3/TRBV12-4,TRBJ1-5,TRBD1,many,TGTGCCAGCAGTTTGCAGGACAGGATGAATCAGCCCCAGCATTTT,CASSLQDRMNQPQHF
TRBV4-1,TRBJ2-5,.,few,TGCGCCAGCAGCCATCCCCACGCTGAGACCCAGTACTTC,CASSHPHAETQYF
TRBV27,TRBJ2-2,.,.,TGTGCCAGCAGTACGTCCGGCCGGACCGGGGAGCTGTTTTTT,CASSTSGRTGELFF
TRBV18,TRBJ1-4,.,.,TGTGCCAGCTCACCGGTGGGAGAAAAACTGTTTTTT,CASSPVGEKLFF
TRBV4-2,TRBJ2-7,.,.,TGTGCCAGCAGCCAAGGTCACGAGGGCCTAGGTATACGGGAGCAGTACTTC,CASSQGHEGLGIREQYF
TRBV12-3/TRBV12-4,TRBJ2-1,.,many,TGTGCCAGCAGTTCCCCTGGGCTCCCCCTCAATGAGCAGTTCTTC,CASSSPGLPLNEQFF